This T cell receptor (beta chain) is drawn from a study of metastatic and nonmetastatic thyroid tumors. V was cut by 0 bases and J by 3 bases, with 28 bases left in between. This CDR3 has 21 amino acids. From germline, CDR1 is SNHLY and CDR2 FYNNEI. This clone showed up many times. None of the patients had undergone any treatment ahead of thyroid surgery. Using MiXCR, TCRdb re-called clones from the PCR reads. The sample holds more than 20,000 clones, roughly 20% seen once. This chain links TRBV2 with TRBJ2-3, with D perhaps matching TRBD1 or TRBD2 (5 bases each). This receptor was taken from a female donor with papillary thyroid cancer or a benign thyroid nodule (not recorded which). Some clones in this sample may be carry-over from other donors' samples. Source material: blood. CDR3 nucleotides: TGTGCCAGCAGTGAAGCGCTTCCGGGACGACTAACCCTCCGGGCGACAGATACGCAGTATTTT. It encodes CASSEALPGRLTLRATDTQYF. The full variable domain, completed using reference TRBV2 and TRBJ2-3, is EPEVTQTPSHQVTQMGQEVILRCVPISNHLYFYWYRQILGQKVEFLVSFYNNEISEKSEIFDDQFSVERPDGSNFTLKIRSTKLEDSAMYFCASSEALPGRLTLRATDTQYFGPGTRLTVL.